What follows is one TCR beta chain and its context. The germline V gene encodes CDR1 LGHNA and CDR2 YNFKEQ. The CDR3 is 15 amino acids. Losses at the gene ends were 4 bases for V and 1 base for J; bases not matched to a gene: 5. The sample originates from a study of blood T cell repertoires in COVID-19. Study summary: The samples span acute and convalescent COVID-19 from the United States, Italy and Spain. Sample material is recorded as cDNA or gDNA derived from T cells, B-cell-depleted T cells, or PBMCs.

As originally analysed: Estimation of nucleated cell counts was performed using reference gene primer amplification. Only in-frame clones appear in the TCRdb table, and some are missing; sequencing was by immunoSEQ multiplex PCR. That table supplies the V and J calls and clone size; D and trimming were determined from the DNA. The table has 120,000 to 150,000 clones, approximately 87% seen once. The rearrangement links TRBV4-2 to TRBJ2-3, with 7 bases that match TRBD2. Sequencing was done on a sample of peripheral blood. This TCR was sampled from a woman aged 40 to 50 with acute or convalescent COVID-19. The CDR3 DNA reads TGTGCCAGCAGCCGACGCGGGAGCCGCACAGATACGCAGTATTTT. Translated, it gives CASSRRGSRTDTQYF.